These 11 T cell receptor beta chains originate from one sample sequenced in a study of T cell responses to AZD1222 COVID-19 vaccine. Profiling relied on immunoSEQ multiplex PCR, and the TCRdb table lists in-frame clones only, not all of them. The sample carries about 140,000 clones, 88% recorded once. Sequenced material: peripheral blood, taken on day 0 of AZD1222 vaccination. Receptor source: an adult in good health.

The J gene is TRBJ1-1, the V gene TRBV5-4; D may be TRBD1 (5 bases). The CDR3 length is 16 residues. The germline V gene encodes CDR1 SGHNT and CDR2 YYREEE (reference sequence). Deletions cut 4 bases from V and 0 bases from J, with 16 bases between. The CDR3 nucleotides are TGTGCCAGCAGCCCCAACCAGGGAGGAATGAACACTGAAGCTTTCTTT. Protein: CASSPNQGGMNTEAFF.

The CDR3 nucleotides read TGTGCCAGCAGTTACGGCTACAATGAGCAGTTCTTC. This encodes CASSYGYNEQFF. This chain uses TRBV6-5 with TRBJ2-1; D is unresolved. V was shortened by 2 bases and J by 3 bases, with 2 bases between the two germline ends. Germline V CDR1 and CDR2: MNHEY, SVGAGI. This CDR3 is built from 12 residues.

This clone was seen only once. The J gene is TRBJ2-5, the V gene TRBV7-9; D is unclear. V was shortened by 5 bases and J by 2 bases, with 15 bases between the two germline ends. This CDR3 spans 15 amino acids. Looked up from germline, CDR1 is SEHNR and CDR2 is FQNEAQ (reference sequence). This chain's CDR3 is CASSPIWGGQETQYF. CDR3 in DNA: TGTGCCAGCAGCCCCATTTGGGGTGGGCAAGAGACCCAGTACTTC.

J is TRBJ1-2 and V is TRBV20-1; D gene ambiguous. The CDR3 runs to 10 residues. Germline lookup yields CDR1 DFQATT and CDR2 SNEGSKA (reference sequence). Between the trimmed V and J ends, which lost 0 bases and 5 bases, there was a span of 1 base. The CDR3 protein is CSAREYGYTF. The CDR3 DNA sequence: TGCAGTGCTAGAGAATATGGCTACACCTTC.

This chain joins TRBV5-1 and TRBJ2-7; 7 bases line up with TRBD1. The trim removed 0 bases at V and 1 base at J, leaving 4 bases unmatched. There are 15 residues in the CDR3. Per germline, CDR1 SGHRS and CDR2 YFSETQ. CDR3 sequence reads: CASSLGTGASYEQYF. CDR3 DNA sequence: TGCGCCAGCAGCTTGGGGACAGGCGCTTCCTACGAGCAGTACTTC.

The genes are TRBV10-3 and TRBJ2-3; D unresolved. The V and J ends lost 10 bases and 0 bases respectively, with 17 bases between them. Germline V gene data show CDR1 as ENHRY and CDR2 as SYGVKD. This CDR3 comprises 15 residues. The DNA of the CDR3 is TGTGCCACCATTCGCGACATCTCTAGCACAGATACGCAGTATTTT. It encodes CATIRDISSTDTQYF.

The chain has TRBV7-3 and TRBJ1-1; D not resolved. The CDR3 consists of 13 residues. V lost 2 bases, J lost 5 bases, and 9 bases lay in between. Germline V gives CDR1 SGHTA, CDR2 FQGTGA. For the CDR3, the DNA is TGTGCCAGCAGCTTATTTCCGACGACTGAAGCTTTCTTT. Amino acid sequence: CASSLFPTTEAFF.

The V and J genes are TRBV28 and TRBJ1-5; 8 bases agree with TRBD1. The CDR3 totals 15 residues. CDR1 is MDHEN and CDR2 is SYDVKM in the germline V gene. V lost 5 bases to trimming and J lost 3 bases; unmatched junction nucleotides: 6. CDR3 DNA: TGTGCCAGCAGTCGAACAGGGGGACCCAATCAGCCCCAGCATTTT. Its protein product is CASSRTGGPNQPQHF.

This clone was counted only a few times. The CDR3 reads CASSLVAGGIGEQFF. Written as DNA, the CDR3 is TGTGCCAGCAGCTTAGTAGCGGGAGGGATCGGTGAGCAGTTCTTC. The V and J genes are TRBV7-2 and TRBJ2-1; 11 bases map to TRBD2. Germline V gene lookup returns CDR1 SGHTA and CDR2 FQGNSA. Losses at the gene ends were 1 base for V and 9 bases for J; bases not matched to a gene: 5. The CDR3 loop spans 15 amino acids. The full variable domain, completed using reference TRBV7-2 and TRBJ2-1, is GAGVSQSPSNKVTEKGKDVELRCDPISGHTALYWYRQSLGQGLEFLIYFQGNSAPDKSGLPSDRFSAERTGGSVSTLTIQRTQQEDSAVYLCASSLVAGGIGEQFFGPGTRLTVL.

V is TRBV6-2 or TRBV6-3 and J is TRBJ2-1; D remains ambiguous. Per the germline V gene, CDR1 is MNHEY and CDR2 is SVGEGT. This CDR3 is built from 15 residues. V was pared by 4 bases and J by 6 bases, with 16 bases between. This chain's CDR3 is CASSLGYSGGNEQFF. CDR3 DNA: TGTGCCAGCAGTTTAGGTTATTCGGGCGGCAATGAGCAGTTCTTC.

This chain uses TRBV19 with TRBJ2-7; D is perhaps TRBD2 (5 bases). CDR1 and CDR2 from the germline V gene are LNHDA and SQIVND (reference sequence). V was cut by 5 bases and J by 6 bases, with 20 bases left in between. The CDR3 length is 15 residues. The CDR3 DNA reads TGTGCCAGTAGTCCCCATAGCGATTTTGGACTCGAGCAGTACTTC. It specifies CASSPHSDFGLEQYF.